A single sample is the source of the 16 T cell receptor beta chains below, sequenced in a study of cytomegalovirus exposure and HLA in healthy donors. This table comes from immunoSEQ multiplex PCR, and its TCRdb copy is limited to in-frame clones, with some not included. The table lists about 110,000 clones, over 85% of them singletons, with 1.9% in the top ten. The specimen was PBMCs. Source of these receptors: a woman younger than 35 in good health and CMV-seronegative.

CDR3 loop: CASSQVDGGAVDTQYF. The CDR3 nucleotides read TGCGCCAGCAGCCAAGTGGACGGGGGGGCAGTAGATACGCAGTATTTT. This chain joins TRBV4-1 and TRBJ2-3; 8 nucleotides align to TRBD2. The ends lost 1 base at V and 5 bases at J; junction bases unmatched: 8. The CDR3 totals 16 residues. Germline CDR1 and CDR2: MGHRA and YSYEKL.

The genes are TRBV19 and TRBJ2-5; a possible D gene is TRBD1 (5 bases). The germline CDR1 and CDR2 sequences are LNHDA and SQIVND (reference sequence). V lost 1 base, J lost 2 bases, and 5 bases lay in between. The CDR3 runs 13 residues. The CDR3 DNA is TGTGCCAGTAGTATAGGACAGCAAGAGACCCAGTACTTC. Encoded protein: CASSIGQQETQYF.

This chain connects TRBV28 to TRBJ1-3; TRBD1 is a possible D gene (5 bases). Germline CDR1 and CDR2: MDHEN and SYDVKM. CDR3 size: 16 residues. Trimming stripped 2 bases from V and 0 bases from J, with 11 bases between. CDR3 in amino acids: CASSLRQLYSGNTIYF. In nucleotides, the CDR3 is TGTGCCAGCAGTTTAAGACAGCTATACTCTGGAAACACCATATATTTT. Drawing the rest from reference TRBV28 and TRBJ1-3, the complete variable domain is DVKVTQSSRYLVKRTGEKVFLECVQDMDHENMFWYRQDPGLGLRLIYFSYDVKMKEKGDIPEGYSVSREKKERFSLILESASTNQTSMYLCASSLRQLYSGNTIYFGEGSWLTVV.

In its sample, this clone was seen once. In DNA form, the CDR3 reads TGTGCCAGCAGGCCCCTTGAGACAGGGCTGGCTGGCTACACCTTC. This translates into CASRPLETGLAGYTF. The chain recombines TRBV6-1 with TRBJ1-2; the match to TRBD1 covers 7 bases. Germline CDR1 reads MNHNS; CDR2 reads SASEGT. The length of the CDR3 is 15 residues. Unmatched junction bases numbered 14, after V lost 6 bases and J lost 7 bases.

The chain is built from TRBV19 and TRBJ1-4; D call uncertain. Germline values: CDR1 LNHDA, CDR2 SQIVND (reference sequence). The V gene lost 3 bases and the J gene lost 8 bases, with 19 bases spanning the gap. CDR3 length: 16 amino acids. CDR3 region: CASSISARVRWEKLFF. CDR3 sequence (DNA): TGTGCCAGTAGTATTTCTGCTCGCGTCAGGTGGGAAAAACTGTTTTTT.

The chain carries TRBV18 and TRBJ2-5; 9 bases map to TRBD1. Germline-derived CDR1 and CDR2 are KGHSH and LQKENI. With V trimmed by 5 bases and J by 5 bases, 6 bases remained unmatched. The CDR3 consists of 14 residues. CDR3 loop: CASSYGTGRETQYF. The CDR3, as DNA: TGTGCCAGCTCATACGGGACAGGGAGGGAGACCCAGTACTTC.

The chain couples TRBV25-1 to TRBJ2-4; the match to TRBD2 covers 8 bases. Germline assignment: CDR1 MGHDK and CDR2 SYGVNS. The CDR3 is 16 amino acids. Trimming took 7 bases from V and 1 from J; bases not matched to a gene: 9. The CDR3 reads CASTPGRGGAKNIQYF. The CDR3 coding sequence is TGTGCCAGCACCCCCGGGAGGGGGGGGGCCAAAAACATTCAGTACTTC.

The chain links TRBV27 to TRBJ1-5; D unresolved. Germline assignment: CDR1 MNHEY and CDR2 SMNVEV (reference sequence). This CDR3 has 15 amino acids. V was clipped by 3 bases and J by 1 base, with 10 bases between them. The CDR3 DNA sequence: TGTGCCAGCAGTTTTGGAGGGAGCAGCAATCAGCCCCAGCATTTT. Its translation: CASSFGGSSNQPQHF.

V gene TRBV30 combines with J gene TRBJ1-4; perhaps TRBD1 as D (6 bases). Trimming pared 2 bases from V and 5 bases from J, leaving 12 bases between. Germline V CDR1 and CDR2: GTSNPN, SVGIG (reference sequence). The CDR3 extends over 14 amino acids. DNA for the CDR3: TGTGCCTGGAGTTCACAGGGCGGGAATGAAAAACTGTTTTTT. This encodes CAWSSQGGNEKLFF.

The chain uses TRBV28 and TRBJ1-5; D is uncertain. Trimming cost V 5 bases and J 2 bases, with 4 bases left between them. From germline, CDR1 is MDHEN and CDR2 SYDVKM. The CDR3 has 12 residues. The CDR3 protein is CASSEGNQPQHF. For the CDR3, the DNA is TGTGCCAGCAGTGAGGGCAATCAGCCCCAGCATTTT.

The chain uses TRBV18 and TRBJ1-3; 7 bases are a match to TRBD1. The J segment lost 2 bases and the V segment lost 0 bases, leaving 1 base of the junction unmatched. Germline V gene data show CDR1 as KGHSH and CDR2 as LQKENI. This CDR3 spans 15 amino acids. The CDR3 region has the DNA TGTGCCAGCTCACCACCCCAGGGGGCTGGAAACACCATATATTTT. Translation gives CASSPPQGAGNTIYF.

Written as DNA, the CDR3 is TGTGCCAGCCGGGCGGGGCCAGCGGGAGTAGATACGCAGTATTTT. Translated, it gives CASRAGPAGVDTQYF. This sequence joins TRBV27 and TRBJ2-3, with 8 bases matching TRBD2. The CDR3 is 15 residues long. V lost 8 bases and J lost 5; bases outside the gene matches: 12. CDR1 is MNHEY, CDR2 SMNVEV, per germline (reference sequence).

This clone was observed a single time. The V gene is TRBV7-9, the J gene TRBJ2-7, with TRBD2 matching over 9 bases. Losses at the gene ends were 1 base for V and 5 bases for J; bases not matched to a gene: 6. CDR1 and CDR2 (germline): SEHNR, FQNEAQ (reference sequence). This CDR3 contains 15 residues. The CDR3 is CASSLVSGGVHEQYF. DNA for the CDR3: TGTGCCAGCAGCTTAGTTAGCGGGGGAGTCCACGAGCAGTACTTC.

As regards this clone: Lacking the conserved final phenylalanine or tryptophan, this CDR3 likely reflects a read error. DNA for the CDR3: TGTGCCAGCAGTCAGAGCCACTATGGCTACACCCTC. Protein sequence: CASSQSHYGYTL. The chain carries TRBV6-6 and TRBJ1-2; D call uncertain. Trimming took 5 bases from V and 3 from J, leaving 7 bases between them. This CDR3 spans 12 amino acids. Germline lookup yields CDR1 MNHNY and CDR2 SVGAGI (reference sequence).

This sequence joins TRBV4-2 and TRBJ2-2; tentative D call: TRBD1 (5 bases). Germline V gives CDR1 LGHNA, CDR2 YNFKEQ. V dropped 1 base and J dropped 1 base, with 10 bases sitting between them. The CDR3 has 16 residues. CDR3 amino acids: CASSQADTKNTGELFF. CDR3 sequence (DNA): TGTGCCAGCAGCCAAGCGGACACGAAGAACACCGGGGAGCTGTTTTTT.

V and J are TRBV5-1 and TRBJ2-3; 8 nucleotides line up with TRBD2. The V gene end was trimmed by 0 bases and the J gene end by 2 bases; junction bases not matched to a gene: 5. Per the germline V gene, CDR1 is SGHRS and CDR2 is YFSETQ. CDR3 length: 16 residues. The CDR3: CASSLAELADTDTQYF. In DNA, the CDR3 is TGCGCCAGCAGCTTGGCAGAACTAGCGGACACAGATACGCAGTATTTT. The complete variable domain, with remaining parts taken from reference TRBV5-1 and TRBJ2-3, reads KAGVTQTPRYLIKTRGQQVTLSCSPISGHRSVSWYQQTPGQGLQFLFEYFSETQRNKGNFPGRFSGRQFSNSRSEMNVSTLELGDSALYLCASSLAELADTDTQYFGPGTRLTVL.